A selection of T cell receptor beta chains follows, all from one sample in a study of brain T cells in children with intractable seizures. Here immunoSEQ multiplex PCR was the method, and the copy in TCRdb shows in-frame clones only, minus some. The sample has about 76,000 clones, about 93% seen once. Specimen: peripheral blood, collected at surgery. The receptors come from a boy younger than two with tuberous sclerosis and intractable seizures. CDR3s include the opening cysteine and the closing phenylalanine or tryptophan. Fields, in order: clone size, J gene, V gene, D gene, CDR3 DNA, CDR3 protein. D genes are given only for firm matches. Where a row states a size, it is once, few, many or the class of an expanded clone; other rows omit it.

clone_size: .
j_call: TRBJ2-1
v_call: TRBV27
d_call: .
cdr3_nt: TGTGCCAGCAGTTTCAGAGGGACTTACAATGAGCAGTTCTTC
cdr3_aa: CASSFRGTYNEQFF

clone_size: .
j_call: TRBJ1-5
v_call: TRBV6-5
d_call: .
cdr3_nt: TGTGCCAGCAGTTACACGGGTAATCAGCCCCAGCATTTT
cdr3_aa: CASSYTGNQPQHF

clone_size: .
j_call: TRBJ2-1
v_call: TRBV2
d_call: .
cdr3_nt: TGTGCCAGCAGTAGGTCAGGGGCCCCGGGGAATGAGCAGTTCTTC
cdr3_aa: CASSRSGAPGNEQFF

clone_size: .
j_call: TRBJ2-3
v_call: TRBV19
d_call: .
cdr3_nt: TGTGCCAGTAGTATTAACGGCAGGGGCTGGAATACGCAGTATTTT
cdr3_aa: CASSINGRGWNTQYF

clone_size: .
j_call: TRBJ2-5
v_call: TRBV29-1
d_call: TRBD1
cdr3_nt: TGCAGCGTTGATGAGGACAGGGGTCGACAAGAGACCCAGTACTTC
cdr3_aa: CSVDEDRGRQETQYF

clone_size: .
j_call: TRBJ2-1
v_call: TRBV30
d_call: .
cdr3_nt: TGTGCCTGGAGTGGACTAGTCTCCTACAATGAGCAGTTCTTC
cdr3_aa: CAWSGLVSYNEQFF

clone_size: .
j_call: TRBJ2-6
v_call: TRBV29-1
d_call: .
cdr3_nt: TGCAGCGTGGGAGACTCTGGGGCCAACGTCCTGACTTTC
cdr3_aa: CSVGDSGANVLTF

clone_size: .
j_call: TRBJ2-7
v_call: TRBV6-6
d_call: TRBD2
cdr3_nt: TGTGCCAGCCGACCTAGCGGGGGGGCTATTGGGTTAGAGCAGTACTTC
cdr3_aa: CASRPSGGAIGLEQYF

clone_size: .
j_call: TRBJ2-3
v_call: TRBV2
d_call: TRBD2
cdr3_nt: TGTGCCAGCAGGGGGACTAGCGGGGGGCCGCGCACAGATACGCAGTATTTT
cdr3_aa: CASRGTSGGPRTDTQYF

clone_size: .
j_call: TRBJ2-2
v_call: TRBV6-6
d_call: TRBD2
cdr3_nt: TGTGCCAGCACGACTAGCCAGAACACCGGGGAGCTGTTTTTT
cdr3_aa: CASTTSQNTGELFF

clone_size: .
j_call: TRBJ1-1
v_call: TRBV9
d_call: .
cdr3_nt: TGTGCCAGCAGCGCACAAGACTTGCCCGAACGGGCTTTCTTT
cdr3_aa: CASSAQDLPERAFF

clone_size: once
j_call: TRBJ1-2
v_call: TRBV27
d_call: .
cdr3_nt: TGTGCCAGCAGTTTTTCCTCGGCGTACTATGGCTACACCTTC
cdr3_aa: CASSFSSAYYGYTF

clone_size: .
j_call: TRBJ1-1
v_call: TRBV4-1
d_call: .
cdr3_nt: TGCGCCAGCAGCCACCCGGTCGTGAACACTGAAGCTTTCTTT
cdr3_aa: CASSHPVVNTEAFF

clone_size: .
j_call: TRBJ2-1
v_call: TRBV10-3
d_call: TRBD2
cdr3_nt: TGTGCCATCACCACGGGACTAGCGGGAGGCCCTAGCTCCTACAATGAGCAGTTCTTC
cdr3_aa: CAITTGLAGGPSSYNEQFF

clone_size: .
j_call: TRBJ1-2
v_call: TRBV7-2
d_call: TRBD1
cdr3_nt: TGTGCCAGCAGCTTAGCGGGTACAGGGGCCGGCTATGGCTACACCTTC
cdr3_aa: CASSLAGTGAGYGYTF

clone_size: few
j_call: TRBJ2-1
v_call: TRBV6-4
d_call: TRBD2
cdr3_nt: TGTGCCAGCAGTGACTCTAGCGGGGGGGCCAATGAGCAGTTCTTC
cdr3_aa: CASSDSSGGANEQFF

clone_size: .
j_call: TRBJ1-2
v_call: TRBV30
d_call: .
cdr3_nt: TGTGCCTGGAGTTCGACAGGCCCTTATGGCTACACCTTC
cdr3_aa: CAWSSTGPYGYTF

clone_size: .
j_call: TRBJ1-1
v_call: TRBV7-2
d_call: .
cdr3_nt: TGTGCCAGCAGCTTAGGTGAGGTGGTCGGGGGTACTGAAGCTTTCTTT
cdr3_aa: CASSLGEVVGGTEAFF

clone_size: .
j_call: TRBJ2-1
v_call: TRBV24-1
d_call: TRBD2
cdr3_nt: TGTGCCACCAGTGACGAAGCGGGAGGCTACAATGAGCAGTTCTTC
cdr3_aa: CATSDEAGGYNEQFF

clone_size: .
j_call: TRBJ1-5
v_call: TRBV28
d_call: TRBD1
cdr3_nt: TGTGCCAGCAGTCGGGGACAGGGGATGGGTCAGCCCCAGCATTTT
cdr3_aa: CASSRGQGMGQPQHF

clone_size: once
j_call: TRBJ1-2
v_call: TRBV2
d_call: .
cdr3_nt: TGTGCCAGCAGTGAAAGCAGCATCGGCTACACCTTC
cdr3_aa: CASSESSIGYTF

clone_size: .
j_call: TRBJ2-1
v_call: TRBV6-5
d_call: .
cdr3_nt: TGTGCCAGCTCGCAGGGTTGGGAGACCAGTGAGCAGTTCTTC
cdr3_aa: CASSQGWETSEQFF

clone_size: once
j_call: TRBJ1-1
v_call: TRBV24-1
d_call: TRBD1
cdr3_nt: TGTGCCACCAGGCCGGGACAGGGGGCGAAAGCTTTCTTT
cdr3_aa: CATRPGQGAKAFF

clone_size: .
j_call: TRBJ1-5
v_call: TRBV5-1
d_call: TRBD1
cdr3_nt: TGCGCCAGCAGCCCAGACAGGGGGGGGCAGCCCCAGCATTTT
cdr3_aa: CASSPDRGGQPQHF

clone_size: .
j_call: TRBJ2-7
v_call: TRBV6-1
d_call: .
cdr3_nt: TGTGCCAGCAGTGAAAGCAGGGGTCGAACCTACGAGCAGTACTTC
cdr3_aa: CASSESRGRTYEQYF

clone_size: .
j_call: TRBJ1-1
v_call: TRBV7-8
d_call: .
cdr3_nt: TGTGCCAGCAGCTTAGCGCTTTTGGCAACTCTCTCGGGGACTGAAGCTTTCTTT
cdr3_aa: CASSLALLATLSGTEAFF

clone_size: .
j_call: TRBJ1-2
v_call: TRBV19
d_call: .
cdr3_nt: TGTGCCAGTAGTATGAAGGGGAACTATGGCTACACCTTC
cdr3_aa: CASSMKGNYGYTF

clone_size: .
j_call: TRBJ1-6
v_call: TRBV20-1
d_call: TRBD1
cdr3_nt: TGCAGTGCTAGTCATCCGGGCCCAAAGACAGGGGCAGTAGTTGGGTATTATAATTCACCCCTCCACTTT
cdr3_aa: CSASHPGPKTGAVVGYYNSPLHF

clone_size: .
j_call: TRBJ1-1
v_call: TRBV27
d_call: .
cdr3_nt: TGTGCCAGCAGTTTAATCATGAACACTGAAGCTTTCTTT
cdr3_aa: CASSLIMNTEAFF

clone_size: .
j_call: TRBJ1-2
v_call: TRBV6-1
d_call: .
cdr3_nt: TGTGCCAGCAGTGACAGGTTTGACGGCTACACCTTC
cdr3_aa: CASSDRFDGYTF

clone_size: .
j_call: TRBJ1-1
v_call: TRBV19
d_call: .
cdr3_nt: TGTGCCACCCGATCTGGGAACACTGAAGCTTTCTTT
cdr3_aa: CATRSGNTEAFF

clone_size: .
j_call: TRBJ1-6
v_call: TRBV5-1
d_call: .
cdr3_nt: TGCGCCAGCAGCTTTGGTAAAGGAGTTAATAATTCACCCCTCCACTTT
cdr3_aa: CASSFGKGVNNSPLHF

clone_size: .
j_call: TRBJ1-2
v_call: TRBV9
d_call: .
cdr3_nt: TGTGCCAGCAGCGGAGACAGGGGCTACACCTTC
cdr3_aa: CASSGDRGYTF

clone_size: .
j_call: TRBJ2-5
v_call: TRBV5-5
d_call: .
cdr3_nt: TGTGCCAGCAGCTTGGAAGAGACCCAGTACTTC
cdr3_aa: CASSLEETQYF

clone_size: .
j_call: TRBJ1-1
v_call: TRBV10-3
d_call: .
cdr3_nt: TGTGCCATCAGTGCCGCGGCAGAATCAGGGACTGAAGCTTTCTTT
cdr3_aa: CAISAAAESGTEAFF

clone_size: .
j_call: TRBJ1-3
v_call: TRBV28
d_call: .
cdr3_nt: TGTGCCAGCAGTTTCCCAACAGGGATCGGAAACACCATATATTTT
cdr3_aa: CASSFPTGIGNTIYF

clone_size: .
j_call: TRBJ1-3
v_call: TRBV18
d_call: .
cdr3_nt: TGTGCCAGCTCATCCCCCTACATCGACTCTGGAAACACCATATATTTT
cdr3_aa: CASSSPYIDSGNTIYF

clone_size: .
j_call: TRBJ2-1
v_call: TRBV7-9
d_call: .
cdr3_nt: TGTGCCAGCAGTCAAATAAATTACAATGAGCAGTTCTTC
cdr3_aa: CASSQINYNEQFF

clone_size: .
j_call: TRBJ2-1
v_call: TRBV29-1
d_call: TRBD1
cdr3_nt: TGCAGCGGCCTGGGGTCGGTGGGACAGGAGTACAATGAGCAGTTCTTC
cdr3_aa: CSGLGSVGQEYNEQFF

clone_size: .
j_call: TRBJ1-2
v_call: TRBV29-1
d_call: .
cdr3_nt: TGCAGCGTTGAAGAAGGGAGTCGTGGCTACACCTTC
cdr3_aa: CSVEEGSRGYTF

clone_size: .
j_call: TRBJ2-7
v_call: TRBV5-1
d_call: TRBD1
cdr3_nt: TGCGCCAGCAGCTTGGTTGGGACAGGGCGCTCCTACGAGCAGTACTTC
cdr3_aa: CASSLVGTGRSYEQYF

clone_size: .
j_call: TRBJ1-5
v_call: TRBV21-1
d_call: .
cdr3_nt: TGTGCCAGCAGCACAACCACGGACAGGGAACATGGCAATCAGCCCCAGCATTTT
cdr3_aa: CASSTTTDREHGNQPQHF

clone_size: .
j_call: TRBJ2-7
v_call: TRBV11-3
d_call: TRBD1
cdr3_nt: TGTGCCAGCAGCTTAGGGACAGGAGCCTACGAGCAGTACTTC
cdr3_aa: CASSLGTGAYEQYF

clone_size: .
j_call: TRBJ2-7
v_call: TRBV6-5
d_call: .
cdr3_nt: TGTGCCAGCAGTTACTCGGGCACTTCTGGGGTCCACGAGCAGTACTTC
cdr3_aa: CASSYSGTSGVHEQYF

clone_size: .
j_call: TRBJ1-1
v_call: TRBV7-9
d_call: .
cdr3_nt: TGTGCCAGCAGCTTAGTGGGCGATGGGAACACTGAAGCTTTCTTT
cdr3_aa: CASSLVGDGNTEAFF

clone_size: .
j_call: TRBJ1-4
v_call: TRBV2
d_call: .
cdr3_nt: TGTGCCAGCAGTGATAGTCATCGGGGTGAAAAACTGTTTTTT
cdr3_aa: CASSDSHRGEKLFF

clone_size: .
j_call: TRBJ2-2
v_call: TRBV13
d_call: .
cdr3_nt: TGTGCCAGCAGTCCGACTCGGGGTTGGGTGGACACCGGGGAGCTGTTTTTT
cdr3_aa: CASSPTRGWVDTGELFF

clone_size: once
j_call: TRBJ1-5
v_call: TRBV5-1
d_call: .
cdr3_nt: TGCGCCAGCAGCTTGGGGGTGGGCGGGAGCAATCAGCCCCAGCATTTT
cdr3_aa: CASSLGVGGSNQPQHF

clone_size: .
j_call: TRBJ1-4
v_call: TRBV5-4
d_call: .
cdr3_nt: TGTGCCAGCAGCTTGCGTCCGGGAGCAACTAATGAAAAACTGTTTTTT
cdr3_aa: CASSLRPGATNEKLFF